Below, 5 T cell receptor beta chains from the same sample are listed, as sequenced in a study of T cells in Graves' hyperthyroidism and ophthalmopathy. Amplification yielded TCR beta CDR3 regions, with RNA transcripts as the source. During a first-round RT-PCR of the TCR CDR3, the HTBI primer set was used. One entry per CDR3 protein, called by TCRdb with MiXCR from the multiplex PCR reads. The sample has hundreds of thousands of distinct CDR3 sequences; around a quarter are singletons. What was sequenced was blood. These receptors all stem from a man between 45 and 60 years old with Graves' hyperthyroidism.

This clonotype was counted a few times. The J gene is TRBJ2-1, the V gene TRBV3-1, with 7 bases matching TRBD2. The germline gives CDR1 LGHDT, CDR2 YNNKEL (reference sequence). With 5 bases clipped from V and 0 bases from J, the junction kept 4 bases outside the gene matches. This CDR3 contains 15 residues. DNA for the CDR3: TGTGCCAGCAGCGTGGGCGGGAGCTCCTACAATGAGCAGTTCTTC. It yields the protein CASSVGGSSYNEQFF.

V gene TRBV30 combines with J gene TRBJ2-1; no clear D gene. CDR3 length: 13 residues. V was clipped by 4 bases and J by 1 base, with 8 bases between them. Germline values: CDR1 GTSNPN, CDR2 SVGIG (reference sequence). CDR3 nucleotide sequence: TGTGCCTGGAAGTTTGGGTCCTACAATGAGCAGTTCTTC. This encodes CAWKFGSYNEQFF.

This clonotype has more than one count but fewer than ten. CDR3 DNA sequence: TGTGCCACCAGCAGAGGAGGAGCAGAACCTCGGAACACTGAAGCTTTCTTT. Protein product: CATSRGGAEPRNTEAFF. The chain has TRBV15 and TRBJ1-1; D call uncertain. The CDR3 length is 17 residues. Trimming took 1 base from V and 1 from J, leaving 16 bases between them. Germline CDR1 is LNHNV and CDR2 is YYDKDF (reference sequence). Full variable domain (outside the CDR3, taken from reference TRBV15 and TRBJ1-1): DAMVIQNPRYQVTQFGKPVTLSCSQTLNHNVMYWYQQKSSQAPKLLFHYYDKDFNNEADTPDNFQSRRPNTSFCFLDIRSPGLGDTAMYLCATSRGGAEPRNTEAFFGQGTRLTVV.

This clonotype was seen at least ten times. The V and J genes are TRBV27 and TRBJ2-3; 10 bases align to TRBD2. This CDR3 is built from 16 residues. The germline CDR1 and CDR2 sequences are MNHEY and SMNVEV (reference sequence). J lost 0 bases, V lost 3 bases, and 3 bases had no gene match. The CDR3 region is CASSFMTSGSTDTQYF. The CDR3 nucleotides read TGTGCCAGCAGTTTTATGACTAGCGGGAGCACAGATACGCAGTATTTT.

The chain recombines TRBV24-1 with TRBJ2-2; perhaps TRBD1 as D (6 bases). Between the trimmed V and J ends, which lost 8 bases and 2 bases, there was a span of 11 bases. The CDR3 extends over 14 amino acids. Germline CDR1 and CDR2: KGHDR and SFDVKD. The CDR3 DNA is TGTGCCACCATGAACAGGGCAAACACCGGGGAGCTGTTTTTT. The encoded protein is CATMNRANTGELFF.